Listed here are 9 T cell receptor beta chains from one sample, sequenced in a study of OX40 agonist ivuxolimab in advanced cancers. Library preparation employed the immunoSEQ multiplex PCR assay. As stored in TCRdb, this immuneACCESS dataset retains in-frame rearrangements with V and J assigned. A fraction of the clones does not appear; measured against another copy, unresolved V genes explain less than half of the discrepancy, and the remainder lacks a known reason. This sample has fewer than 40,000 clones in its table, and about 86% of those were observed once. The ten largest clones represent 1.3% to 1.5% of the sample. The sample consisted of CD4+ or CD8+ T cells sorted from blood, taken in a trial of the OX40 agonist ivuxolimab. The receptors were gathered from an adult with an advanced solid tumor such as melanoma, head and neck, liver or kidney cancer.

The chain joins TRBV28 to TRBJ2-5, with D perhaps assigned TRBD1 or TRBD2 (6 bases each). V was trimmed by 5 bases and J by 5 bases, leaving 18 bases between them. CDR3 length: 15 amino acids. Germline V CDR1 and CDR2: MDHEN, SYDVKM. CDR3 coding DNA: TGTGCCAGCAGTACTCCCATGGGGGGCCGGGAGACCCAGTACTTC. Encoded protein: CASSTPMGGRETQYF.

The CDR3 here is CASRGSAPRAYEQYF. In DNA, the CDR3 is TGTGCCAGCAGGGGGAGCGCGCCGCGGGCCTACGAGCAGTACTTC. The chain has TRBV6-4 and TRBJ2-7; a possible D gene is TRBD2 (5 bases). Germline V lookup: CDR1 MRHNA, CDR2 SNTAGT. Trimming stripped 6 bases from V and 2 bases from J, with 17 bases between. The CDR3 is made up of 15 amino acids.

The chain links TRBV18 to TRBJ1-1; TRBD1 is a possible D gene (6 bases). Germline V gene sequence: CDR1 KGHSH, CDR2 LQKENI. This CDR3 spans 13 amino acids. V shed 6 bases and J shed 7 bases, with 15 bases lying between them. The CDR3 sequence: CASSTGIKGEAFF. In nucleotides, the CDR3 is TGTGCCAGCTCTACAGGGATAAAGGGTGAAGCTTTCTTT.

The chain uses TRBV14 and TRBJ1-2; D gene uncertain. Germline V gene data show CDR1 as SGHDN and CDR2 as FVKESK. V dropped 2 bases and J dropped 8 bases, with 15 bases sitting between them. The CDR3 consists of 14 residues. CDR3 sequence reads: CASSQIWTAGGYTF. The CDR3 DNA reads TGTGCCAGCAGCCAAATCTGGACCGCGGGAGGCTACACCTTC.

The chain joins TRBV4-2 to TRBJ2-2, with 14 bases matching TRBD2. Germline trimming cut 4 bases from V and 8 bases from J; bases unmatched to any gene: 6. This CDR3 has 16 amino acids. Looked up from germline, CDR1 is LGHNA and CDR2 is YNFKEQ. The CDR3 nucleotides read TGTGCCAGCAGCCCGGAGACTAGCGGGGGGGTTGGGGAGCTGTTTTTT. This translates into CASSPETSGGVGELFF.

The chain links TRBV6-1 to TRBJ2-3; possibly TRBD1 for D (6 bases). Trimming stripped 6 bases from V and 4 bases from J, with 11 bases between. This CDR3 contains 13 residues. Looked up from germline, CDR1 is MNHNS and CDR2 is SASEGT. The DNA for the CDR3 is TGTGCCAGCAGGTACAGACAGGCAGATACGCAGTATTTT. This translates into CASRYRQADTQYF.

This chain links TRBV29-1 with TRBJ2-3; TRBD1 agrees at 7 bases. V shed 3 bases and J 4 bases; nucleotides not matched to a gene: 4. CDR3 length equals 13 residues. The V gene's germline CDR1 is SQVTM and CDR2 ANQGSEA. The CDR3 region has the DNA TGCAGCGTTGACACAGGGGTGGCAGATACGCAGTATTTT. This codes for CSVDTGVADTQYF.

A few counts support this clone. The chain is built from TRBV7-9 and TRBJ2-7; possibly TRBD2 for D (5 bases). V lost 8 bases to trimming and J lost 7 bases, with 15 bases between them. The CDR3 has 12 residues. The germline V gene encodes CDR1 SEHNR and CDR2 FQNEAQ (reference sequence). The CDR3 protein is CASEGLRGEQYF. The CDR3 nucleotides are TGTGCCAGCGAGGGCCTACGTGGGGAGCAGTACTTC.

This clone was picked up one time. The V and J genes are TRBV7-8 and TRBJ1-4; D unresolved. The CDR3 has 16 residues. The V gene's germline CDR1 is SGHVS and CDR2 FQNEAQ. The V gene lost 1 base and the J gene lost 8 bases, with 17 bases spanning the gap. The CDR3 reads CASSLGLTNDFEKLFF. CDR3 bases: TGTGCCAGCAGCTTAGGCTTGACAAATGACTTCGAAAAACTGTTTTTT.